The TCR beta chain described here comes from a study of cytomegalovirus exposure and HLA in healthy donors. Primers included in the PCR were 60 Vbeta and 13 Jbeta primers. In the study's own analysis: About 11 million of about 88 million unique TCR beta chains were shared, per a later count. The data were produced by immunoSEQ multiplex PCR, yet TCRdb's version contains in-frame clones alone and is incomplete. That table supplies the V and J calls and clone size; D and trimming were determined from the DNA. The table has 170,000 or so clones, less than 90% seen once. On this clone itself: Its specificity is unknown.

The germline CDR1 and CDR2 sequences are SGHTS and YDEGEE. There are 15 residues in the CDR3. Between the trimmed V and J ends, which lost 4 bases and 7 bases, there was a span of 18 bases. General study points: The authors later found HLA-associated TCR beta chains more clonally expanded than equally common others. Most TCR sequences proved rare, with some public TCRs found in many donors. HLA alleles showed associations with 16,951 TCR beta sequences in a later analysis, at a 0.05 false discovery rate.

Sequenced material: PBMCs. The chain links TRBV5-8 to TRBJ1-5, with D perhaps matching TRBD1 (5 bases). This sequence was found in a boy aged 2 to 10 in good health and CMV-seronegative. The CDR3 loop reads CASSGSAGKGQPQHF. The CDR3 DNA reads as TGTGCCAGCAGCGGGTCGGCAGGGAAAGGACAGCCCCAGCATTTT.